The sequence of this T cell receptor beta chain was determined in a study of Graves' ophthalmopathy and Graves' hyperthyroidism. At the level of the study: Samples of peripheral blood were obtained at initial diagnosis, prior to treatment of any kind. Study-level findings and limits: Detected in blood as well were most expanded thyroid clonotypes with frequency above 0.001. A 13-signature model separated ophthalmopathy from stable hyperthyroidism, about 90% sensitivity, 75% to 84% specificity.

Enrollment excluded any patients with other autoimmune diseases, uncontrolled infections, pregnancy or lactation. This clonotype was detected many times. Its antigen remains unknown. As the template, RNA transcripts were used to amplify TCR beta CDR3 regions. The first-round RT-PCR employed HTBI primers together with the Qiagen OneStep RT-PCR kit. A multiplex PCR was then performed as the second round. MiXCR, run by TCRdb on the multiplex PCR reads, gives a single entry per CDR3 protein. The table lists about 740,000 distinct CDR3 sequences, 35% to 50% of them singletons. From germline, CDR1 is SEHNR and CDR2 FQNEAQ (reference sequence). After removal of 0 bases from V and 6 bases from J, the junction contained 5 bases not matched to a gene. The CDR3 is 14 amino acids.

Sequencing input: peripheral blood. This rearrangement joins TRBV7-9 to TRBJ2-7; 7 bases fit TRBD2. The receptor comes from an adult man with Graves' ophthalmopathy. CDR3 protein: CASSLAGGPGEQYF. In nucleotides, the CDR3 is TGTGCCAGCAGCTTAGCGGGAGGGCCAGGCGAGCAGTACTTC.